This passage covers 3 T cell receptor beta chains from one sample sequenced in a study of blood T cell repertoires in COVID-19. Sequenced by immunoSEQ multiplex PCR; TCRdb stores in-frame clones only, minus some. The table shows approximately 280,000 clones, with just under 90% occurring only once. Sequenced sample: PBMCs or T cells enriched from blood (not recorded which). The receptors were gathered from a woman in her sixties who had recovered from COVID-19.

This clone showed up just once. J is TRBJ1-4 and V is TRBV28; 9 nucleotides align to TRBD1. The V and J ends lost 6 bases and 8 bases, in that order; junction bases with no gene match: 10. Germline V gives CDR1 MDHEN, CDR2 SYDVKM. CDR3 length equals 15 residues. CDR3 in amino acids: CASSLRQGVREKLFF. For the CDR3, the DNA is TGTGCCAGCAGCCTAAGACAGGGGGTTAGAGAAAAACTGTTTTTT. The variable domain in full, with the rest retrieved from reference TRBV28 and TRBJ1-4, is DVKVTQSSRYLVKRTGEKVFLECVQDMDHENMFWYRQDPGLGLRLIYFSYDVKMKEKGDIPEGYSVSREKKERFSLILESASTNQTSMYLCASSLRQGVREKLFFGSGTQLSVL.

This clone was seen just once. The chain has TRBV28 and TRBJ1-4; D unresolved. The CDR3 spans 15 residues. V was shortened by 4 bases and J by 4 bases, with 13 bases between the two germline ends. Germline V gene data show CDR1 as MDHEN and CDR2 as SYDVKM. This CDR3 is CASSSTTGNNEKLFF. The CDR3 coding sequence is TGTGCCAGCAGTTCAACGACGGGAAATAATGAAAAACTGTTTTTT.

The rearrangement joins TRBV28 to TRBJ1-2, with 10 bases matching TRBD1. CDR1 MDHEN and CDR2 SYDVKM come from the germline V gene. V dropped 4 bases and J dropped 5; count of bases not matched to a gene: 10. There are 16 residues in the CDR3. For the CDR3, the DNA is TGTGCCAGCAGTTCTTGGACAGGGGGTGGCCTATATGGCTACACCTTC. This encodes CASSSWTGGGLYGYTF.